These 21 T cell receptor beta chains came from one sample sequenced in a study of beta chain features in type 1 diabetes. Sequenced material consisted of expressed TCRB transcripts (all of the isolated RNA was reverse transcribed). Produced via immunoSEQ multiplex PCR; TCRdb's table is partial and in-frame only. Among about 620,000 clones listed, roughly 16% were seen once. The specimen sequenced was naive CD4+ T cells from blood. All receptors come from a man between 18 and 35 years old in good health.

This chain links TRBV5-1 with TRBJ1-5, with D unresolved. This CDR3 has 15 residues. Looked up from germline, CDR1 is SGHRS and CDR2 is YFSETQ. V was clipped by 3 bases and J by 0 bases, with 10 bases between them. The DNA for the CDR3 is TGCGCCAGCAGCTCGGAGGGAAATAGCAATCAGCCCCAGCATTTT. Translation gives CASSSEGNSNQPQHF. Filled out from reference TRBV5-1 and TRBJ1-5, the complete variable domain reads KAGVTQTPRYLIKTRGQQVTLSCSPISGHRSVSWYQQTPGQGLQFLFEYFSETQRNKGNFPGRFSGRQFSNSRSEMNVSTLELGDSALYLCASSSEGNSNQPQHFGDGTRLSIL.

The gene calls are TRBV28 and TRBJ2-7; TRBD2 is a possible D gene (6 bases). V lost 2 bases, J lost 3 bases, and 11 bases lay in between. This CDR3 has 14 residues. Germline V gene lookup returns CDR1 MDHEN and CDR2 SYDVKM. Here the CDR3 reads CASSLGRGSYEQYF. The CDR3 nucleotides read TGTGCCAGCAGTTTAGGGCGGGGTAGCTACGAGCAGTACTTC.

This clone was observed a handful of times. J is TRBJ2-5 and V is TRBV13; 10 positions match TRBD1. With V trimmed by 5 bases and J by 11 bases, 14 bases remained unmatched. CDR1 is PRHDT, CDR2 FYEKMQ, per germline (reference sequence). The CDR3 is 15 amino acids. CDR3: CASSGRTGGLGEQYF. In DNA, the CDR3 is TGTGCCAGCAGCGGACGGACAGGGGGTTTGGGAGAGCAGTACTTC.

This clone came up a few times. The rearrangement uses TRBV4-3 and TRBJ2-7; 11 bases fit TRBD2. The CDR3 covers 17 residues. J gave up 3 bases and V 3 bases, and 10 bases lay outside the gene matches. CDR1 is LGHNA and CDR2 is YSLEER in the germline V gene. The CDR3 protein is CASSHLPGTSGGYEQYF. The CDR3 DNA is TGCGCCAGCAGCCATTTACCCGGGACTAGCGGTGGCTACGAGCAGTACTTC.

On this clone: The same CDR3 also results from other DNA sequences found in this sample. V and J are TRBV5-1 and TRBJ2-2; 7 bases match TRBD2. The CDR3 loop spans 13 amino acids. CDR1 and CDR2 (germline): SGHRS, YFSETQ. With 10 bases clipped from V and 0 bases from J, the junction kept 3 bases outside the gene matches. The CDR3 DNA follows: TGCGCCTCGGGGACTACGAACACCGGGGAGCTGTTTTTT. Amino acid sequence: CASGTTNTGELFF.

The genes are TRBV7-2 and TRBJ1-2; TRBD1 agrees at 7 bases. The germline V gene encodes CDR1 SGHTA and CDR2 FQGNSA. The ends lost 1 base at V and 5 bases at J; junction bases unmatched: 7. The CDR3 has 15 residues. CDR3 residues: CASSLDARGWYGYTF. The CDR3 DNA reads TGTGCCAGCAGCTTAGACGCCAGGGGGTGGTATGGCTACACCTTC.

The gene calls are TRBV4-3 and TRBJ2-5, with D possibly being TRBD1 or TRBD2 (5 bases each). Germline assignment: CDR1 LGHNA and CDR2 YSLEER. Between the trimmed V and J ends, which lost 1 base and 1 base, there was a span of 19 bases. The CDR3 covers 18 residues. CDR3 coding DNA: TGCGCCAGCAGCCAAGTAGGGCCTGGGGCCCGGGGCCAAGAGACCCAGTACTTC. Amino acid sequence: CASSQVGPGARGQETQYF.

The chain recombines TRBV18 with TRBJ2-3; 10 bases line up with TRBD1. This CDR3 is built from 16 residues. After removal of 6 bases from V and 1 base from J, the junction contained 7 bases not matched to a gene. The germline CDR1 and CDR2 sequences are KGHSH and LQKENI. For the CDR3, the DNA is TGTGCCAGCTCCAATCGGGGGACAGGGGGCACAGATACGCAGTATTTT. Translated, it gives CASSNRGTGGTDTQYF. Based on the CDR3 plus reference TRBV18 and TRBJ2-3, the full variable domain is NAGVMQNPRHLVRRRGQEARLRCSPMKGHSHVYWYRQLPEEGLKFMVYLQKENIIDESGMPKERFSAEFPKEGPSILRIQQVVRGDSAAYFCASSNRGTGGTDTQYFGPGTRLTVL.

This clone was observed a handful of times. The J gene is TRBJ1-5, the V gene TRBV27, with TRBD1 matching 8 bases. The CDR3 totals 16 residues. J lost 1 base, V lost 5 bases, and 7 bases had no gene match. Germline values: CDR1 MNHEY, CDR2 SMNVEV (reference sequence). CDR3 nucleotide sequence: TGTGCCAGCAGTGGCGGGACAGGCCGGAGCAATCAGCCCCAGCATTTT. Encoded protein: CASSGGTGRSNQPQHF.

The chain employs TRBV6-1 and TRBJ1-1; maybe TRBD1 (6 bases). CDR1 and CDR2 (germline): MNHNS, SASEGT. Between the trimmed V and J ends, which lost 10 bases and 0 bases, there was a span of 15 bases. CDR3 length: 14 residues. CDR3 amino acids: CANSRGLMNTEAFF. CDR3 DNA: TGTGCCAACAGCAGGGGACTCATGAACACTGAAGCTTTCTTT.

This clone was seen a handful of times. This chain uses TRBV9 with TRBJ1-1; D not certain. Germline lookup yields CDR1 SGDLS and CDR2 YYNGEE. This CDR3 is built from 15 residues. Trimming shortened V by 0 bases and J by 5 bases, and 14 bases separated the two germline ends. CDR3 region: CASSVALGSFTEAFF. CDR3 bases: TGTGCCAGCAGCGTAGCTCTTGGCAGTTTTACTGAAGCTTTCTTT. The whole variable domain, remainder taken from reference TRBV9 and TRBJ1-1, is DSGVTQTPKHLITATGQRVTLRCSPRSGDLSVYWYQQSLDQGLQFLIQYYNGEERAKGNILERFSAQQFPDLHSELNLSSLELGDSALYFCASSVALGSFTEAFFGQGTRLTVV.

The chain uses TRBV28 and TRBJ1-2; D perhaps matches TRBD1 (5 bases). Germline V gene data show CDR1 as MDHEN and CDR2 as SYDVKM. The germline V and J ends were trimmed by 5 bases and 1 base, with 8 bases remaining between them. The CDR3 extends over 13 amino acids. The CDR3 nucleotides read TGTGCCAGCAGTGCACAGGATAACTATGGCTACACCTTC. This gives the protein CASSAQDNYGYTF.

This clone has just a few counts. The rearrangement uses TRBV14 and TRBJ1-1, with D maybe TRBD1 (5 bases). Germline V gene sequence: CDR1 SGHDN, CDR2 FVKESK. CDR3 length equals 14 residues. The V end was cut by 1 base, the J end by 5 bases, with 11 bases between. The CDR3 is CASSQVPGRTEAFF. The CDR3 DNA reads TGTGCCAGCAGCCAAGTCCCAGGGCGGACTGAAGCTTTCTTT.

The chain links TRBV21-1 to TRBJ2-1; no DNA check was done on the table's D call, TRBD2. TRBV21-1 is labeled a pseudogene. This CDR3 has 14 residues. The CDR3 region has the DNA TGTGCCAGCAGCGTACCGGAGGCCGGGAATGAGCAGTTCTTC. It is translated as CASSVPEAGNEQFF.

The rearrangement joins TRBV5-5 to TRBJ1-5; perhaps TRBD1 as D (6 bases). Trimming removed 0 bases at V and 6 bases at J, with 13 bases between. In germline, CDR1 is SGHKS, CDR2 YYEKEE (reference sequence). The CDR3 is 15 amino acids. CDR3 sequence reads: CASSLAGAGVQPQHF. The CDR3, as DNA: TGTGCCAGCAGCTTGGCCGGTGCAGGGGTTCAGCCCCAGCATTTT.

This clone appeared a few times. The chain joins TRBV5-1 to TRBJ2-2, with D unresolved. Trimming removed 0 bases at V and 7 bases at J, with 4 bases between. The CDR3 totals 12 residues. Germline CDR1 and CDR2: SGHRS and YFSETQ. This CDR3 is CASSLVSGELFF. The CDR3 nucleotides read TGCGCCAGCAGCTTGGTTAGCGGGGAGCTGTTTTTT.

The chain couples TRBV7-3 to TRBJ2-7, with 11 bases lining up with TRBD1. The germline CDR1 and CDR2 sequences are SGHTA and FQGTGA. The junction had 4 bases not matched to a gene; V was cut back by 5 bases and J by 1 base. The CDR3 covers 15 residues. The CDR3 protein is CASSLGTGGSYEQYF. CDR3 DNA: TGTGCCAGCAGCCTAGGGACAGGGGGTTCCTACGAGCAGTACTTC.

Notes on this clone: The same CDR3 can be traced to other DNA sequences in this sample. This rearrangement joins TRBV18 to TRBJ2-7, with TRBD1 identical over 7 bases. V lost 2 bases, J lost 3 bases, and 1 base stayed unmatched. The CDR3 spans 13 residues. The germline CDR1 and CDR2 sequences are KGHSH and LQKENI. The CDR3 bases are TGTGCCAGCTCACCAGACAGGGTCTACGAGCAGTACTTC. Translated, it gives CASSPDRVYEQYF.

The chain is built from TRBV5-1 and TRBJ1-1, with 11 bases identical to TRBD1. Germline V lookup: CDR1 SGHRS, CDR2 YFSETQ. There are 15 residues in the CDR3. With 3 bases clipped from V and 3 bases from J, the junction kept 4 bases outside the gene matches. The CDR3 spells CASSSPGQGDTEAFF. The DNA for the CDR3 is TGCGCCAGCAGCTCCCCGGGACAGGGGGACACTGAAGCTTTCTTT.

The chain uses TRBV7-2 and TRBJ1-5; D not certain. Germline V gives CDR1 SGHTA, CDR2 FQGNSA. This CDR3 has 16 residues. The germline V and J ends were trimmed by 2 bases and 7 bases, with 18 bases remaining between them. The CDR3 DNA reads as TGTGCCAGCAGCTTAAATAACGGCCTCTCCCGGCAGCCCCAGCATTTT. Protein product: CASSLNNGLSRQPQHF.

This clone was counted only a few times. This sequence joins TRBV28 and TRBJ1-6; 11 positions agree with TRBD1. The CDR3 sequence is 16 residues long. Germline assignment: CDR1 MDHEN and CDR2 SYDVKM. V dropped 3 bases and J dropped 5; count of bases not matched to a gene: 3. For the CDR3, the DNA is TGTGCCAGCAGTTTGGGACAGGGGGGCAATAATTCACCCCTCCACTTT. Protein: CASSLGQGGNNSPLHF.